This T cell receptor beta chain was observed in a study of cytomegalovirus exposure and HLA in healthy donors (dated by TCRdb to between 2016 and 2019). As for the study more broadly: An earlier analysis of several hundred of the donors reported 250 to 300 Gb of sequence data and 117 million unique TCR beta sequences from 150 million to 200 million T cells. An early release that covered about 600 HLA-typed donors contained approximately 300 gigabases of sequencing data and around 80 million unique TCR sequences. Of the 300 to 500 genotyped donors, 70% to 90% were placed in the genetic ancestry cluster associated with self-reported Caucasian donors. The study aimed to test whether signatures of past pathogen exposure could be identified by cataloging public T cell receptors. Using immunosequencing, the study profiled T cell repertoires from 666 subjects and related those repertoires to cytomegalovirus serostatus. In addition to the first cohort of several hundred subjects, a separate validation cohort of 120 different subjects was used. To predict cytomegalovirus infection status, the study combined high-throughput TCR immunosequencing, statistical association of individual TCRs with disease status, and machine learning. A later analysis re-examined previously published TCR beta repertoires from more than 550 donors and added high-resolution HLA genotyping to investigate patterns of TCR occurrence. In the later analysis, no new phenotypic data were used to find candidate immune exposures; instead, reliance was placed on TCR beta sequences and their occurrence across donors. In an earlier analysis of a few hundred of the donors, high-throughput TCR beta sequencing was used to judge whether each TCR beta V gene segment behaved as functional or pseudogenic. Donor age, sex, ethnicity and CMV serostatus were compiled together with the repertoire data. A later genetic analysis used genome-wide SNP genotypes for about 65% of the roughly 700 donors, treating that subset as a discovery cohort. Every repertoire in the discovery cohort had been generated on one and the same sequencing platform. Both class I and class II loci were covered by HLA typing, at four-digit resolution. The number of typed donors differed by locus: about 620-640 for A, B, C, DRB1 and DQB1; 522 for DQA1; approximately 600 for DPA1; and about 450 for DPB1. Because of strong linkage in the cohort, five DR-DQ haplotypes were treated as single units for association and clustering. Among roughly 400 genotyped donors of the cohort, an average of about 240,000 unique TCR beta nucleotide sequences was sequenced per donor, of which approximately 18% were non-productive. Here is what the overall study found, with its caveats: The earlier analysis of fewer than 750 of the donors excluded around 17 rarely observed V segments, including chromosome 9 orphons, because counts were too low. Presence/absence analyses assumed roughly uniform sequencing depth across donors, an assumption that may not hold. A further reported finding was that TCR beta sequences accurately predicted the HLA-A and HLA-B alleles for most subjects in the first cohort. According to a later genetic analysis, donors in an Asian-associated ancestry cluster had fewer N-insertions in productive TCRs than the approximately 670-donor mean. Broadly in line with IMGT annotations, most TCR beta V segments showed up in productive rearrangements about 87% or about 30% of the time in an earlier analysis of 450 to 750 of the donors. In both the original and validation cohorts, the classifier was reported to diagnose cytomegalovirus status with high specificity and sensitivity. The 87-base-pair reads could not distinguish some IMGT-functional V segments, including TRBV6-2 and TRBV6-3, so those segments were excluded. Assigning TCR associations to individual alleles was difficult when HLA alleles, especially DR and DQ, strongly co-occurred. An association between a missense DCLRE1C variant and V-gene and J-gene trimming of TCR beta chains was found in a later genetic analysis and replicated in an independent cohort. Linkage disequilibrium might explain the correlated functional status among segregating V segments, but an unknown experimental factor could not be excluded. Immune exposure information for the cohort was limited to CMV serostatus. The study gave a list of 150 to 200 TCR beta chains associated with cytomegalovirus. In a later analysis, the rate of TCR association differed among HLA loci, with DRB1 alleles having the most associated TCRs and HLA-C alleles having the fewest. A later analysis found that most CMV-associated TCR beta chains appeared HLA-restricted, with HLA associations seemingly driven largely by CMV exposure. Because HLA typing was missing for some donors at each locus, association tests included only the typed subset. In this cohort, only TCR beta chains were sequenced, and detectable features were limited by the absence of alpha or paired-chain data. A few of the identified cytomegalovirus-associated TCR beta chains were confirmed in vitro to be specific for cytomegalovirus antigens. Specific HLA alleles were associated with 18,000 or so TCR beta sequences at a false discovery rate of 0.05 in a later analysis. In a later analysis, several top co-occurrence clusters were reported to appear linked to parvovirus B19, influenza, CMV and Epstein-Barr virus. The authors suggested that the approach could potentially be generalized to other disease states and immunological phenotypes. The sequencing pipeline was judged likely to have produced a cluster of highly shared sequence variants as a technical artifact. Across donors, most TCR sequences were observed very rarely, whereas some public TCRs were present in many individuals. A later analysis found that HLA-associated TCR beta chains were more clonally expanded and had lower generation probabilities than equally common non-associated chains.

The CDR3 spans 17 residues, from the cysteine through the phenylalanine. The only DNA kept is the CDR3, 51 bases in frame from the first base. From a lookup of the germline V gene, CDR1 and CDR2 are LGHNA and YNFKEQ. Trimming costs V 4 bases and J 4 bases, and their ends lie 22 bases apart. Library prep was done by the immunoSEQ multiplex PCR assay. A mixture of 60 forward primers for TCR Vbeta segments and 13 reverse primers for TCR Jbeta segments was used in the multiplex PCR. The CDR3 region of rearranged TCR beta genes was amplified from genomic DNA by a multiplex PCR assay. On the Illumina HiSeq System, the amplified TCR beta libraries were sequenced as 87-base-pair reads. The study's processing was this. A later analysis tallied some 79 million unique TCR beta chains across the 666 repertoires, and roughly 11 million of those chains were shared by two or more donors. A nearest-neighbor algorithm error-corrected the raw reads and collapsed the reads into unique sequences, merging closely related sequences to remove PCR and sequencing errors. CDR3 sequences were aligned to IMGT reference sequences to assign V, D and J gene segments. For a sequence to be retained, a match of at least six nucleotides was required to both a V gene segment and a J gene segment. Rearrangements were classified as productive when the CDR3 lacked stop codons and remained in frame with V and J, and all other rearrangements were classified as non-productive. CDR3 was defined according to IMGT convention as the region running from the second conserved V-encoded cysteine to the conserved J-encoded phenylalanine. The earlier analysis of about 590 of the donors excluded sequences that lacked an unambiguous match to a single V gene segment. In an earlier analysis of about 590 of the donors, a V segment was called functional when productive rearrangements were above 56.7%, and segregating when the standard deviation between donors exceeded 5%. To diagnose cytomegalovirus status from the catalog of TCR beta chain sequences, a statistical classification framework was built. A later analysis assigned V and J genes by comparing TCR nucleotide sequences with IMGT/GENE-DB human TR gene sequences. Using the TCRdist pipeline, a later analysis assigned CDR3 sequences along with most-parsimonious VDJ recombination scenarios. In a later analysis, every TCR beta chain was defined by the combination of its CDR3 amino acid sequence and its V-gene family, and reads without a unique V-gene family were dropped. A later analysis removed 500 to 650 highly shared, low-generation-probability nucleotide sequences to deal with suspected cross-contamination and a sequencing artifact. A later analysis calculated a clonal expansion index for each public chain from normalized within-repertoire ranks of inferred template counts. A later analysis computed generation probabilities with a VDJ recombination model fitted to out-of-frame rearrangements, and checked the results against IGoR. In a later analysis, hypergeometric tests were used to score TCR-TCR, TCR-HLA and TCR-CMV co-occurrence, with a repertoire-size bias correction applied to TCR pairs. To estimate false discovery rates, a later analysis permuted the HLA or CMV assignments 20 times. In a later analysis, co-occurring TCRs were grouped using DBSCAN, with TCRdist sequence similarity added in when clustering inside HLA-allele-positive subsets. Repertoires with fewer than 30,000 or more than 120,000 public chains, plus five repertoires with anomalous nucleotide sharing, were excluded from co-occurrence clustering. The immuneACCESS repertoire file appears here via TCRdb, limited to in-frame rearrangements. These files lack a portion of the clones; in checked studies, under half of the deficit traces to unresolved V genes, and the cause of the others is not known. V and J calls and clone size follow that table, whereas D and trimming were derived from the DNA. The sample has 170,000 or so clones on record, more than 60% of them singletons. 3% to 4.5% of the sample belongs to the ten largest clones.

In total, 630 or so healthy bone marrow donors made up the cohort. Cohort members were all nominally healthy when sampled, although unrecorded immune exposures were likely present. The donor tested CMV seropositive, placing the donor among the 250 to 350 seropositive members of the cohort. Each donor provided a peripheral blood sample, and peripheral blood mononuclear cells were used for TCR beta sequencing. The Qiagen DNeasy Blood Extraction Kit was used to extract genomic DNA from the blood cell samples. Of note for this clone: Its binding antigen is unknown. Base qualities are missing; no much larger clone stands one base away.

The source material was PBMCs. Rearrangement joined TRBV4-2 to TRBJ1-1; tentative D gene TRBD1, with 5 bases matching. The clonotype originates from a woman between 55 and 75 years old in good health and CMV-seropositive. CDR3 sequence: CASSRGDSGGVSTEAFF. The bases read TGTGCCAGCAGCCGTGGGGATTCTGGGGGGGTAAGCACTGAAGCTTTCTTT.